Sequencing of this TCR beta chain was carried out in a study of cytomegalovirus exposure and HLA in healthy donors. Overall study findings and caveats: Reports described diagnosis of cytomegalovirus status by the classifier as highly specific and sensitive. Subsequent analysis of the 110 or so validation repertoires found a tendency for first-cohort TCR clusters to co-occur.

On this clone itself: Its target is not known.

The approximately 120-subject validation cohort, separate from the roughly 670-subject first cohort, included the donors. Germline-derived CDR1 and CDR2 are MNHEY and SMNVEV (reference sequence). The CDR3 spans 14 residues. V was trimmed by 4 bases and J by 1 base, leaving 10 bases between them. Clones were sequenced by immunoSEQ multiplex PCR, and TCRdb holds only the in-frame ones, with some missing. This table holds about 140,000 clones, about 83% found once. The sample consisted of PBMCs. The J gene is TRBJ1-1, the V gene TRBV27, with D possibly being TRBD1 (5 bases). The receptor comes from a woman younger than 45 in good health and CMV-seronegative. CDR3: CASSWVGGNTEAFF. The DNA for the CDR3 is TGTGCCAGCAGTTGGGTGGGGGGGAACACTGAAGCTTTCTTT.